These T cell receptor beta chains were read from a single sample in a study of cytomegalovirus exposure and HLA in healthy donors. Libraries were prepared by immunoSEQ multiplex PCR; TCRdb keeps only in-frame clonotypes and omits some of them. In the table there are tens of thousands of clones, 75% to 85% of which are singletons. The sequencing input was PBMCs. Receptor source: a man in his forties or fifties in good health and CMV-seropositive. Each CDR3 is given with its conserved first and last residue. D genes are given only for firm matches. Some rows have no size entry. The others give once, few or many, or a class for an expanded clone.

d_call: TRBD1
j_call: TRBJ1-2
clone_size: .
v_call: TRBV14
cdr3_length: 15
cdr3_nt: TGTGCCAGCAGCCTTACAGGGGGCCTTGTCTATGGCTACACCTTC
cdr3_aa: CASSLTGGLVYGYTF

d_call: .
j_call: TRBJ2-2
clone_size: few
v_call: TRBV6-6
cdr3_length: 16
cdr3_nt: TGTGCCAGCAGTTACGGGGCGACAGGGAACACCGGGGAGCTGTTTTTT
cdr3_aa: CASSYGATGNTGELFF

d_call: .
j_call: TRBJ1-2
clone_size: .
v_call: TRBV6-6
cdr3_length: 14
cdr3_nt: TGTGCCAGCAGTTACTCTGTGACAACCTATGGCTACACCTTC
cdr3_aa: CASSYSVTTYGYTF

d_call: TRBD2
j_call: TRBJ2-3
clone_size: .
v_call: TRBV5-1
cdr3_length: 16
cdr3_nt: TGCGCCAGCACCCCTCGACTAGCGGGAGTGGCAGATACGCAGTATTTT
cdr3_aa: CASTPRLAGVADTQYF

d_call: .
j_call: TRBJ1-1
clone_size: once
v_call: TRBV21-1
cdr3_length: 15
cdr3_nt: TGTGCCAGCCGCGCCTGGAAGGGGCGAGGCACTGAAGCTTTCTTT
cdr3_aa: CASRAWKGRGTEAFF

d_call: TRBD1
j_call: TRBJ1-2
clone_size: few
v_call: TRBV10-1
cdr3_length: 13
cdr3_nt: TGCGCCAGCAGGACAGGGGCGCCTTTCGGCTACACCTTC
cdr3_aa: CASRTGAPFGYTF

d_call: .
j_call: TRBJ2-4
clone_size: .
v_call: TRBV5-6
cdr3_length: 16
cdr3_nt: TGTGCCAGCAGCTTAACAGGGACGCTTTCCAAAAACAGTCAGTACTTC
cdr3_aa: CASSLTGTLSKNSQYF

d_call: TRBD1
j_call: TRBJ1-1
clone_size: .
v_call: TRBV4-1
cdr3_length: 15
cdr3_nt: TGCGCCAGCAGCCAAGATTCCGCAGGGGGCGGTGAAGCTTTCTTT
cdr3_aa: CASSQDSAGGGEAFF

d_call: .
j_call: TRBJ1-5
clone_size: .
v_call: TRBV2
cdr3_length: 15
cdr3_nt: TGTGCCAGCAGCGAGGGCCCCGGTGGCAATCAGCCCCAGCATTTT
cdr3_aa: CASSEGPGGNQPQHF

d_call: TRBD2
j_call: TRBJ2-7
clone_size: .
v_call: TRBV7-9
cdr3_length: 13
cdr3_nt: TGTGCCAGCAGCTTGGGACTAGCCTACGAGCAGTACTTC
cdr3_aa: CASSLGLAYEQYF

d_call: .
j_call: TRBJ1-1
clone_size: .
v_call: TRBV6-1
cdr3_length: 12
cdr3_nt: TGTGCCAGCACGGGGGGTTACACTGAAGCTTTCTTT
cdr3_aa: CASTGGYTEAFF

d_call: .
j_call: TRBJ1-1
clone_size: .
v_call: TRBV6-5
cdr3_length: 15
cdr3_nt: TGTGCCAGCAGTTACGACGCCAGGGAGGCCACTGAAGCTTTCTTT
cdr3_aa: CASSYDAREATEAFF

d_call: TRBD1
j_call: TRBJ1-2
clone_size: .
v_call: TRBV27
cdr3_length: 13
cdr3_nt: TGTGCCAGCAGTTCCACGACAGGGAGTGGCTACACCTTC
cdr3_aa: CASSSTTGSGYTF

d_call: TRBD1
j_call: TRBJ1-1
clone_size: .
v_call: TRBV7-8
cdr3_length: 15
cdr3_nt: TGTGCCAGCAGCTCGTACAGGGGTCTGAACACTGAAGCTTTCTTT
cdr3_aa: CASSSYRGLNTEAFF

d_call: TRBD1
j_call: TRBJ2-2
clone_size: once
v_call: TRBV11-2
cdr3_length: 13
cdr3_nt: TGTGCCAGCAGCCCACAGGGGCACGGGGAGCTGTTTTTT
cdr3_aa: CASSPQGHGELFF

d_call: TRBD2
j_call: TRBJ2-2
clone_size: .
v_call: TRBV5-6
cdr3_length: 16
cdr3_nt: TGTGCCAGCAGCTTGGCCACTAGCGGGTCCTCTGGGGAGCTGTTTTTT
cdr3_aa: CASSLATSGSSGELFF

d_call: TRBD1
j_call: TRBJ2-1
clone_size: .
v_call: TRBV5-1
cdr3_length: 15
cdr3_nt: TGCGCCAGCAGCGTTCAGGGACAGGGGGCCAATGAGCAGTTCTTC
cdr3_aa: CASSVQGQGANEQFF

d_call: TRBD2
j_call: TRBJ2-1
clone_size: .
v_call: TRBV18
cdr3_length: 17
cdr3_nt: TGTGCCAGCTCACCACCAGGGCTAGCGGGAGGTACAAGGGAGCAGTTCTTC
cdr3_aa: CASSPPGLAGGTREQFF

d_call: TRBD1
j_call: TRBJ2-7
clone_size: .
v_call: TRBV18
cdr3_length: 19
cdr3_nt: TGTGCCAGCTCACCACGACATCTTAGCGGGACAGGGGGTAGCTACGAGCAGTACTTC
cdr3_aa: CASSPRHLSGTGGSYEQYF

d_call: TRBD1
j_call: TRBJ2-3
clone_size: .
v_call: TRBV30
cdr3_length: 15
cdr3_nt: TGTGCCTGGACCGGGACAGGGCTTAGCACAGATACGCAGTATTTT
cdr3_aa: CAWTGTGLSTDTQYF

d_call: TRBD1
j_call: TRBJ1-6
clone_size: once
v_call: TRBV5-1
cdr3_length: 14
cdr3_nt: TGCGCCAGCAGCGTAGACAGGGCGGATTCACCCCTCCACTTT
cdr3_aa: CASSVDRADSPLHF

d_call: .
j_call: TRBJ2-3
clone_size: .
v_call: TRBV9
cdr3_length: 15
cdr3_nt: TGTGCCAGCAGCGTAGGGGTGGGAGAGGCAGATACGCAGTATTTT
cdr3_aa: CASSVGVGEADTQYF

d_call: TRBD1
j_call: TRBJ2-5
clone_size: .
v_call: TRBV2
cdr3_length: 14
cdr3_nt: TGTGCCAGCAGAGAAAGGACAGGGTATGAGACCCAGTACTTC
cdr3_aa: CASRERTGYETQYF

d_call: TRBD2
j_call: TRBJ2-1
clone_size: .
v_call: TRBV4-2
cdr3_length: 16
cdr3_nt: TGTGCCAGCAGCCAAGACCCGGGACTAGCGGGGGAGGAGCAGTTCTTC
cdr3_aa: CASSQDPGLAGEEQFF

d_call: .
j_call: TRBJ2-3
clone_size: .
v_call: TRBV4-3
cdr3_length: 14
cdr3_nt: TGCGCCAGCAGCCAATCTCGTGTTAGCGAGGCGCAGTATTTT
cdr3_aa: CASSQSRVSEAQYF

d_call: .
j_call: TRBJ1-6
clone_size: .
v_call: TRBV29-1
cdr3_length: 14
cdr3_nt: TGCAGCGTTGGGGAGGGGGATTATAATTCACCCCTCCACTTT
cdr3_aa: CSVGEGDYNSPLHF